The rows below give T cell receptor beta chains drawn from one sample of a study of blood T cell repertoires in COVID-19. The protocol was immunoSEQ multiplex PCR, while the TCRdb copy is restricted to in-frame clones and leaves out a portion. The table lists about 320,000 clones, approximately 85% of them singletons, with around 7.2% in the top ten. The sample was peripheral blood. Receptors originate from a human donor in a cohort sampled during active COVID-19. CDR3s include the opening cysteine and the closing phenylalanine or tryptophan. The order of the fields is clone size, V gene, D gene, J gene, CDR3 DNA, CDR3 protein. A D gene is named only where the DNA matches it firmly. Clone size is given for some rows only: seen once, a few or many times, or a class if the clone is expanded.

abundance: -; v_gene: TRBV7-2; d_gene: -; j_gene: TRBJ2-7; CDR3nt: TGTGCCAGCAGCTTTGGCGGGGCCTACGAGCAGTACTTC; CDR3aa: CASSFGGAYEQYF
abundance: few; v_gene: TRBV2; d_gene: -; j_gene: TRBJ1-5; CDR3nt: TGTGCCAGCAGTGAGCAGGGCCGCAATCAGCCCCAGCATTTT; CDR3aa: CASSEQGRNQPQHF
abundance: -; v_gene: TRBV12-5; d_gene: -; j_gene: TRBJ2-4; CDR3nt: TGTGCTAGTGGAGAGAACATTCAGTACTTC; CDR3aa: CASGENIQYF
abundance: -; v_gene: TRBV5-1; d_gene: -; j_gene: TRBJ1-1; CDR3nt: TGCGCCAGCAGCTTGGGACAAGAGAACACTGAAGCTTTCTTT; CDR3aa: CASSLGQENTEAFF
abundance: -; v_gene: TRBV4-2; d_gene: -; j_gene: TRBJ2-7; CDR3nt: TGTGCCAGCAGCCAAGTACAGACCGAGCAGTACTTC; CDR3aa: CASSQVQTEQYF
abundance: -; v_gene: TRBV30; d_gene: -; j_gene: TRBJ2-1; CDR3nt: TGTGCCTGGAGTCTCTTGTTAGGCGGGGGCCCCTCCTACAATGAGCAGTTCTTC; CDR3aa: CAWSLLLGGGPSYNEQFF
abundance: -; v_gene: TRBV3-1/TRBV3-2; d_gene: TRBD1; j_gene: TRBJ2-3; CDR3nt: TGTGCCAGCAGCCATATTTTACAGGGGCAGGGTACGCAGTATTTT; CDR3aa: CASSHILQGQGTQYF
abundance: -; v_gene: TRBV11-2; d_gene: -; j_gene: TRBJ1-1; CDR3nt: TGTGCCAGCAGCTTATCCTCAGATGGGAGCACTGAAGCTTTCTTT; CDR3aa: CASSLSSDGSTEAFF
abundance: -; v_gene: TRBV30; d_gene: TRBD1; j_gene: TRBJ1-2; CDR3nt: TGTGCCTGGAGCGCAGACAGGGGCTATGGCTACACCTTC; CDR3aa: CAWSADRGYGYTF
abundance: -; v_gene: TRBV24-1; d_gene: TRBD1; j_gene: TRBJ2-5; CDR3nt: TGTGCCACCAGTCCCCCCGGACAGGGGGTGGAGACCCAGTACTTC; CDR3aa: CATSPPGQGVETQYF
abundance: -; v_gene: TRBV30; d_gene: -; j_gene: TRBJ1-1; CDR3nt: TGTGCCTGGAGTCGTAATATAGTTTTGAACACTGAAGCTTTCTTT; CDR3aa: CAWSRNIVLNTEAFF
abundance: -; v_gene: TRBV10-3; d_gene: -; j_gene: TRBJ1-5; CDR3nt: TGTGCCATCAGTGGGAGGGACGGTCAGCCCCAGCATTTT; CDR3aa: CAISGRDGQPQHF
abundance: once; v_gene: TRBV4-1; d_gene: TRBD1; j_gene: TRBJ1-2; CDR3nt: TGCGCCAGCAGCCAGCGACAGGGTACTAACTATGGCTACACCTTC; CDR3aa: CASSQRQGTNYGYTF
abundance: -; v_gene: TRBV10-3; d_gene: TRBD2; j_gene: TRBJ2-1; CDR3nt: TGTGCCATCAGGGCCGGGACTAGCGGGGAGTATGAGCAGTTCTTC; CDR3aa: CAIRAGTSGEYEQFF
abundance: -; v_gene: TRBV14; d_gene: TRBD1; j_gene: TRBJ2-7; CDR3nt: TGTGCCAGCAGGATTACAGGGGTCAACGAGCAGTACTTC; CDR3aa: CASRITGVNEQYF
abundance: few; v_gene: TRBV7-3; d_gene: -; j_gene: TRBJ1-1; CDR3nt: TGTGCCAGCAGCTTAGGCAAGGGGCAAGCTTTCTTT; CDR3aa: CASSLGKGQAFF
abundance: -; v_gene: TRBV28; d_gene: TRBD2; j_gene: TRBJ2-3; CDR3nt: TGTGCCAGCAGTTCAGTGGGGGGGGGCACAGATACGCAGTATTTT; CDR3aa: CASSSVGGGTDTQYF
abundance: once; v_gene: TRBV27; d_gene: -; j_gene: TRBJ1-4; CDR3nt: TGTGCCAGCAGTCCCTACAGTGCAACTAATGAAAAACTGTTTTTT; CDR3aa: CASSPYSATNEKLFF
abundance: once; v_gene: TRBV20-1; d_gene: -; j_gene: TRBJ1-5; CDR3nt: TGCAGTGCTAGTAAGGGGCAGGGGTTGTTTCAGCCCCAGCATTTT; CDR3aa: CSASKGQGLFQPQHF
abundance: few; v_gene: TRBV2; d_gene: -; j_gene: TRBJ1-4; CDR3nt: TGTGCCAGCGAGGCTTCCGGTACTAATGAAAAACTGTTTTTT; CDR3aa: CASEASGTNEKLFF
abundance: -; v_gene: TRBV5-5; d_gene: -; j_gene: TRBJ1-2; CDR3nt: TGTGCCAGCAGGCTGCACAGGGACTATGGCTACACCTTC; CDR3aa: CASRLHRDYGYTF
abundance: -; v_gene: TRBV27; d_gene: -; j_gene: TRBJ1-5; CDR3nt: TGTGCCAGCAGTTTGGTCTCGGTTAGGGGTAGAAGCAATCAGCCCCAGCATTTT; CDR3aa: CASSLVSVRGRSNQPQHF
abundance: -; v_gene: TRBV14; d_gene: -; j_gene: TRBJ2-7; CDR3nt: TGTGCCAGCAGCCAAGACCAGTTCGAGCAGTACTTC; CDR3aa: CASSQDQFEQYF
abundance: -; v_gene: TRBV19; d_gene: -; j_gene: TRBJ1-1; CDR3nt: TGTGCCAGTAGTCCCCCCCGGACAGCAATGAACACTGAAGCTTTCTTT; CDR3aa: CASSPPRTAMNTEAFF
abundance: once; v_gene: TRBV30; d_gene: TRBD2; j_gene: TRBJ2-3; CDR3nt: TGTGCTCTAGGGAGCGGGGGGGCGTTAGTAAGTCCAGATACGCAGTATTTT; CDR3aa: CALGSGGALVSPDTQYF
abundance: -; v_gene: TRBV5-1; d_gene: -; j_gene: TRBJ2-3; CDR3nt: TGCGCCAGCAGCTTGAGAGGCTCGGGGACAGATACGCAGTATTTT; CDR3aa: CASSLRGSGTDTQYF
abundance: few; v_gene: TRBV20-1; d_gene: -; j_gene: TRBJ2-1; CDR3nt: TGCAGTGCTAGTCTTGCGGGAAGGAATAGGAATGAGCAGTTCTTC; CDR3aa: CSASLAGRNRNEQFF
abundance: -; v_gene: TRBV18; d_gene: TRBD1; j_gene: TRBJ1-1; CDR3nt: TGTGCCAGCTCACCCTCGCGAGACAGGGTAGTCACTGAAGCTTTCTTT; CDR3aa: CASSPSRDRVVTEAFF
abundance: -; v_gene: TRBV19; d_gene: TRBD2; j_gene: TRBJ2-5; CDR3nt: TGTGCCAGTAGTATTTTTCCAGCGGGGGGCCAGGGGACCCAGTACTTC; CDR3aa: CASSIFPAGGQGTQYF
abundance: -; v_gene: TRBV6-6; d_gene: TRBD1; j_gene: TRBJ1-2; CDR3nt: TGTGCCAGCAGCCGGGACAGGGGGGATGGCTACACCTTC; CDR3aa: CASSRDRGDGYTF
abundance: once; v_gene: TRBV5-1; d_gene: -; j_gene: TRBJ1-5; CDR3nt: TGCGCCAGCAGCTTGGCAGGGCGTCAGCCCCAGCATTTT; CDR3aa: CASSLAGRQPQHF
abundance: -; v_gene: TRBV15; d_gene: -; j_gene: TRBJ2-7; CDR3nt: TGTGCCACCAGCAGAGAATGGCAGGGATCGCTCGAGCAGTACTTC; CDR3aa: CATSREWQGSLEQYF
abundance: many; v_gene: TRBV5-4; d_gene: TRBD1; j_gene: TRBJ1-3; CDR3nt: TGTGCCAGCAGCACCCCCGGGACAGCTTTCTCTGGAAACACCATATATTTT; CDR3aa: CASSTPGTAFSGNTIYF
abundance: -; v_gene: TRBV10-3; d_gene: TRBD1; j_gene: TRBJ1-6; CDR3nt: TGTGCCATCAGGCCCGGGACAGCCCTTAATTCACCCCTCCACTTT; CDR3aa: CAIRPGTALNSPLHF
abundance: many; v_gene: TRBV7-3; d_gene: -; j_gene: TRBJ1-1; CDR3nt: TGTGCCAGCAGCCCCAAAGGGGGAAACACTGAAGCTTTCTTT; CDR3aa: CASSPKGGNTEAFF
abundance: -; v_gene: TRBV18; d_gene: TRBD1; j_gene: TRBJ1-2; CDR3nt: TGTGCCAGCTCACCAACCCCGACAGGGGACACTGGCTACACCTTC; CDR3aa: CASSPTPTGDTGYTF
abundance: -; v_gene: TRBV5-4; d_gene: -; j_gene: TRBJ1-1; CDR3nt: TGTGCCAGCAGCTTGAACGGGGACTTTAACACTGAAGCTTTCTTT; CDR3aa: CASSLNGDFNTEAFF
abundance: -; v_gene: TRBV10-3; d_gene: -; j_gene: TRBJ1-2; CDR3nt: TGTGCCATAAGTGAGAGGGATACTAGACCGCCCGTCTATGGCTACACCTTC; CDR3aa: CAISERDTRPPVYGYTF
abundance: -; v_gene: TRBV6-1; d_gene: TRBD2; j_gene: TRBJ2-3; CDR3nt: TGTGCCAGCAGTGAAGAGCGGGGGGGCACAGATACGCAGTATTTT; CDR3aa: CASSEERGGTDTQYF
abundance: -; v_gene: TRBV5-1; d_gene: -; j_gene: TRBJ1-1; CDR3nt: TGCGCCAGCAGCGAACAGACGAACACTGAAGCTTTCTTT; CDR3aa: CASSEQTNTEAFF
abundance: few; v_gene: TRBV5-1; d_gene: -; j_gene: TRBJ1-1; CDR3nt: TGCGCCAGCAGCTTAACCTCTTCGGGGGGGAACACTGAAGCTTTCTTT; CDR3aa: CASSLTSSGGNTEAFF
abundance: few; v_gene: TRBV6-2/TRBV6-3; d_gene: TRBD1; j_gene: TRBJ1-5; CDR3nt: TGTGCCAGCAGTTACACGTTAGCCGAAGGACAGGCCGGAGATCAGCCCCAGCATTTT; CDR3aa: CASSYTLAEGQAGDQPQHF
abundance: -; v_gene: TRBV20-1; d_gene: -; j_gene: TRBJ2-5; CDR3nt: TGCAGTGCGAGTCGGTCGTACCAAGAGACCCAGTACTTC; CDR3aa: CSASRSYQETQYF
abundance: -; v_gene: TRBV3-1/TRBV3-2; d_gene: -; j_gene: TRBJ2-2; CDR3nt: TGTGCCAGCAGCCAAGTCTTCATTGAACAGACCGGGGAGCTGTTTTTT; CDR3aa: CASSQVFIEQTGELFF
abundance: -; v_gene: TRBV7-8; d_gene: TRBD2; j_gene: TRBJ2-3; CDR3nt: TGTGCCAGCAGCTGGCGGGGGGGAGATACGCAGTATTTT; CDR3aa: CASSWRGGDTQYF
abundance: -; v_gene: TRBV5-1; d_gene: -; j_gene: TRBJ2-5; CDR3nt: TGCGCCAGCAGCTTTAGGGGGCAAGAGACCCAGTACTTC; CDR3aa: CASSFRGQETQYF
abundance: -; v_gene: TRBV2; d_gene: TRBD2; j_gene: TRBJ2-3; CDR3nt: TGTGCCAGCGGCTTACTAGCGGGGGGCACAGATACGCAGTATTTT; CDR3aa: CASGLLAGGTDTQYF
abundance: -; v_gene: TRBV6-5; d_gene: TRBD2; j_gene: TRBJ2-1; CDR3nt: TGTGCCAGCATTCTAAGGGGCGGGGGTCACAATGAGCAGTTCTTC; CDR3aa: CASILRGGGHNEQFF
abundance: -; v_gene: TRBV10-1; d_gene: TRBD2; j_gene: TRBJ2-1; CDR3nt: TGCGCCAGCAGTGAAACAAGACTAGCGGGGGGGCTTGAGCAGTTCTTC; CDR3aa: CASSETRLAGGLEQFF
abundance: -; v_gene: TRBV11-2; d_gene: TRBD1; j_gene: TRBJ1-1; CDR3nt: TGTGCCAGCAGCTTGACTCCGCTACAGGGGACTGAAGCTTTCTTT; CDR3aa: CASSLTPLQGTEAFF
abundance: -; v_gene: TRBV7-9; d_gene: -; j_gene: TRBJ1-1; CDR3nt: TGTGCCAGCAGCTTAGCGCGGGGGAACACTGAAGCTTTCTTT; CDR3aa: CASSLARGNTEAFF
abundance: many; v_gene: TRBV11-2; d_gene: TRBD1; j_gene: TRBJ1-2; CDR3nt: TGTGCCAGCAGCTTAGAATCGGCAGGGGGCTATGGCTACACCTTC; CDR3aa: CASSLESAGGYGYTF
abundance: -; v_gene: TRBV7-3; d_gene: -; j_gene: TRBJ1-2; CDR3nt: TGTGCCAGCAGCTTAACGACCGGGGATGGCTACACCTTC; CDR3aa: CASSLTTGDGYTF
abundance: -; v_gene: TRBV15; d_gene: -; j_gene: TRBJ2-7; CDR3nt: TGTGCCACCAGCGCCCTGGAGGACTCCTACGAGCAGTACTTC; CDR3aa: CATSALEDSYEQYF
abundance: -; v_gene: TRBV25-1; d_gene: -; j_gene: TRBJ1-2; CDR3nt: TGTGCCAGCAGTGTACTAGGTAATGGCTACACCTTC; CDR3aa: CASSVLGNGYTF